This T cell receptor (beta chain) was captured in a study of T cell responses to AZD1222 COVID-19 vaccine. Using immunoSEQ multiplex PCR, the repertoire was profiled, and TCRdb retains in-frame clones only, with some absent. Of around 150,000 clones listed, more than 85% are singletons. Germline CDR1 reads SGHTA; CDR2 reads FQGNSA. The V end lost 3 bases, the J end lost 4 bases, and 9 bases lay between the germline ends. There are 14 residues in the CDR3. The chain recombines TRBV7-2 with TRBJ2-2; no firm D call. The clonotype comes from an adult who received the AZD1222 COVID-19 vaccine. The material sequenced was peripheral blood, taken 28 days after the second AZD1222 dose. The CDR3, as DNA: TGTGCCAGCAGCTTGGGCAGTGCCACCGGGGAGCTGTTTTTT. It yields the protein CASSLGSATGELFF.